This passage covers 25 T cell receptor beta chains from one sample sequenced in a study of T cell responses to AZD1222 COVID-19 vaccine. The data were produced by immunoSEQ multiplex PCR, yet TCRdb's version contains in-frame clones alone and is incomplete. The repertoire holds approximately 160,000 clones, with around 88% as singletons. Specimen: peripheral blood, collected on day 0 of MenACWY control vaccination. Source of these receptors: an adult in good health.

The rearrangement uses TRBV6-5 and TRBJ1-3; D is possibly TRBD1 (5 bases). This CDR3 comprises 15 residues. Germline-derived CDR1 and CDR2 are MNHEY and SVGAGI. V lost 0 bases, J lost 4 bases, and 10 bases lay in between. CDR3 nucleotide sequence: TGTGCCAGCAGTTACTCGACAGTTTTGGGAAACACCATATATTTT. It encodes CASSYSTVLGNTIYF.

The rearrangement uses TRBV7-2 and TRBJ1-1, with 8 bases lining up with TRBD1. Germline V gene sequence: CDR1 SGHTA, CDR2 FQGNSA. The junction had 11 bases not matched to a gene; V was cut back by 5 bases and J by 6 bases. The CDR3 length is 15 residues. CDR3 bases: TGTGCCAGCAGCCCTCAGGGGGCTGTTAAGGCTGAAGCTTTCTTT. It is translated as CASSPQGAVKAEAFF.

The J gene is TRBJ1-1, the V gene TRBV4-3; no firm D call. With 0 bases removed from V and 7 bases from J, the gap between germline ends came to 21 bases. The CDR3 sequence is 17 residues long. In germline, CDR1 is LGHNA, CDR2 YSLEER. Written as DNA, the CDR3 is TGCGCCAGCAGCCAAGATTGGATCAGGCTAACATTCGGTGAAGCTTTCTTT. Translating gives CASSQDWIRLTFGEAFF.

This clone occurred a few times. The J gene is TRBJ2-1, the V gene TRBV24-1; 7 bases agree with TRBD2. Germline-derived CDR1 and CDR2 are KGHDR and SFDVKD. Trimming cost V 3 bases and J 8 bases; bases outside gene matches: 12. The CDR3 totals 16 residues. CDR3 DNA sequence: TGTGCCACCAGTGATCCGACTAGCTGGGATGGGGATGAGCAGTTCTTC. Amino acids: CATSDPTSWDGDEQFF.

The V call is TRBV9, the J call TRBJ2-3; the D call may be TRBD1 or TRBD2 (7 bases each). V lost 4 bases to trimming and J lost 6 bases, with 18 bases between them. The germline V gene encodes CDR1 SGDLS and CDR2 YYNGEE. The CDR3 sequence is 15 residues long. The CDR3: CASSQGGGPFDTQYF. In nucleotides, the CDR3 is TGTGCCAGCAGCCAGGGGGGAGGGCCTTTTGATACGCAGTATTTT.

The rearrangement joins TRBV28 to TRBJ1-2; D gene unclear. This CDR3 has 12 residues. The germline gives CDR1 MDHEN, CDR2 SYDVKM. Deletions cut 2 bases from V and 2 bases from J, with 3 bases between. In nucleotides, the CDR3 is TGTGCCAGCAGTTTAAAAAACTATGGCTACACCTTC. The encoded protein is CASSLKNYGYTF.

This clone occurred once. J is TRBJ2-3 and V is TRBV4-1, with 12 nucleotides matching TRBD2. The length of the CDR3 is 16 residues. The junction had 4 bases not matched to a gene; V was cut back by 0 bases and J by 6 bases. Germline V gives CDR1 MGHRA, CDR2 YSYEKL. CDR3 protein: CASSQDPTSGRDTQYF. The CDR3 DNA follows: TGCGCCAGCAGCCAAGATCCCACTAGCGGGAGGGATACGCAGTATTTT.

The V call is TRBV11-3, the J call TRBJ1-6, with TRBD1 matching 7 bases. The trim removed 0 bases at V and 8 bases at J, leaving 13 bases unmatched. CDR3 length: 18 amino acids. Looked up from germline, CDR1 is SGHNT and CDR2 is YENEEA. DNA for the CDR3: TGTGCCAGCAGCTTAGATCGAGGGGGCGCGGGCGGGTATTCACCCCTCCACTTT. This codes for CASSLDRGGAGGYSPLHF.

The CDR3 region is CASSPSGTGLRTDTQYF. For the CDR3, the DNA is TGTGCCAGCAGTCCGAGCGGGACAGGGTTGAGGACAGATACGCAGTATTTT. The J gene is TRBJ2-3, the V gene TRBV6-6; TRBD1 aligns across 9 bases. The CDR3 is 17 residues long. J lost 3 bases, V lost 5 bases, and 12 bases had no gene match. Per germline, CDR1 MNHNY and CDR2 SVGAGI (reference sequence).

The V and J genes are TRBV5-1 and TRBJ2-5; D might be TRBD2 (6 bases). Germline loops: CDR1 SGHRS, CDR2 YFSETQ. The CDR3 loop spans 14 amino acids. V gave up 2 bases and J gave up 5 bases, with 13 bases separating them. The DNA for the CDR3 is TGCGCCAGCAGCTTAGCTACGGGGGTCGAGACCCAGTACTTC. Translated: CASSLATGVETQYF.

The CDR3 reads CASSFLQRDVLKKLFF. For the CDR3, the DNA is TGTGCCAGCAGTTTCCTCCAGAGGGACGTCCTTAAAAAACTGTTTTTT. This chain links TRBV27 with TRBJ1-4; D is perhaps TRBD1 (5 bases). V dropped 3 bases and J dropped 9 bases, with 20 bases sitting between them. Looked up from germline, CDR1 is MNHEY and CDR2 is SMNVEV (reference sequence). The CDR3 sequence is 16 residues long.

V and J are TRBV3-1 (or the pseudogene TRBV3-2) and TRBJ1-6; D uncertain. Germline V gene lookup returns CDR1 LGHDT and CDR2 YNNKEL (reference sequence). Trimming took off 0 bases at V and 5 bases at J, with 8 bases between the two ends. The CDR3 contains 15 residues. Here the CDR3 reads CASSQDSGNNSPLHF. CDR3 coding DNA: TGTGCCAGCAGCCAAGATTCCGGGAATAATTCACCCCTCCACTTT.

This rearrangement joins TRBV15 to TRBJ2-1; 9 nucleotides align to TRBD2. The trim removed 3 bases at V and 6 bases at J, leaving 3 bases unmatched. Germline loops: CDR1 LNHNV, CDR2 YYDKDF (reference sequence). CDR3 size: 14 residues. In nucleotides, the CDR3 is TGTGCCACCAGCAGTCCTAGCGGGGTCAATGAGCAGTTCTTC. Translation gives CATSSPSGVNEQFF.

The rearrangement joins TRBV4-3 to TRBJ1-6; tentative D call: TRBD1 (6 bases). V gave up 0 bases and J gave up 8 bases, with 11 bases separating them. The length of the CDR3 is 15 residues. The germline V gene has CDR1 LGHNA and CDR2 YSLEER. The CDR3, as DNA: TGCGCCAGCAGCCAAGATGAGAGGGGGGATTCACCCCTCCACTTT. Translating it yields CASSQDERGDSPLHF.

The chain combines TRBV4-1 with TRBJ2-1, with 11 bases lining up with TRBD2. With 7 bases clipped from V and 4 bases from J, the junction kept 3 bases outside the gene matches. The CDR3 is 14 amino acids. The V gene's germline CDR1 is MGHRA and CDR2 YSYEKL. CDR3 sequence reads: CASTTSGDYNEQFF. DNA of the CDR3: TGCGCCAGCACGACTAGCGGGGATTACAATGAGCAGTTCTTC.

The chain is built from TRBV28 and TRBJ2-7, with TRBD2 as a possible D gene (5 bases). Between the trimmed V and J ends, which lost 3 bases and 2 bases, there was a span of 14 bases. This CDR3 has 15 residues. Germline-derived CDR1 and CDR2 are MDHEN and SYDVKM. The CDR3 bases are TGTGCCAGCAGTTTCCGATCGGACGGGACCTACGAGCAGTACTTC. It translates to CASSFRSDGTYEQYF. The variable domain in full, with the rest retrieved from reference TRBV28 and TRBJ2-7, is DVKVTQSSRYLVKRTGEKVFLECVQDMDHENMFWYRQDPGLGLRLIYFSYDVKMKEKGDIPEGYSVSREKKERFSLILESASTNQTSMYLCASSFRSDGTYEQYFGPGTRLTVT.

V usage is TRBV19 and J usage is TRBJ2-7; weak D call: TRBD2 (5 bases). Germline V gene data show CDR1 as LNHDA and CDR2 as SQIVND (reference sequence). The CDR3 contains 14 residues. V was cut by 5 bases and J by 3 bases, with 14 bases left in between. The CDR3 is CASSLLSGNYEQYF. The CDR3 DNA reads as TGTGCCAGTAGTTTATTATCCGGGAACTACGAGCAGTACTTC.

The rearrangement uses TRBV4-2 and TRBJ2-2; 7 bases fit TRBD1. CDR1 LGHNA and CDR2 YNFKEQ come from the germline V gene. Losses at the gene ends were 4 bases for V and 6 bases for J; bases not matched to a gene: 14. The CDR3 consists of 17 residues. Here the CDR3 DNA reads TGTGCCAGCAGCCGACTTCGGGACAGCCAAGAACCCGGGGAGCTGTTTTTT. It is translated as CASSRLRDSQEPGELFF.

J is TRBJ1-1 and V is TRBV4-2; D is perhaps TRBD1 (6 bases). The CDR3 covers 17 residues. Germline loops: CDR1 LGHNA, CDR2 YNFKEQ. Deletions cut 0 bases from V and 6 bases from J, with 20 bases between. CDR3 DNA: TGTGCCAGCAGCCAAGATGTCTCTGAGGGGGTCAAGGCTGAAGCTTTCTTT. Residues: CASSQDVSEGVKAEAFF.

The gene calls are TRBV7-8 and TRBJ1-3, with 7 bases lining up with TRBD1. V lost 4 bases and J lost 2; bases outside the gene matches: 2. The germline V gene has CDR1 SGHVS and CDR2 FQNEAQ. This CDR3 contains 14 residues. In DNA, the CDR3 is TGTGCCAGCAGCTCAGGGACAGCTGGAAACACCATATATTTT. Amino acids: CASSSGTAGNTIYF.

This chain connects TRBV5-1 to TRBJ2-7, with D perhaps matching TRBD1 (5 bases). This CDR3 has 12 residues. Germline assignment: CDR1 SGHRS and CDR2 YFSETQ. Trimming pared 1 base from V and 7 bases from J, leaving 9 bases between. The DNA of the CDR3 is TGCGCCAGCAGCTTGCAGGGTTCGGAGCAGTACTTC. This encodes CASSLQGSEQYF.

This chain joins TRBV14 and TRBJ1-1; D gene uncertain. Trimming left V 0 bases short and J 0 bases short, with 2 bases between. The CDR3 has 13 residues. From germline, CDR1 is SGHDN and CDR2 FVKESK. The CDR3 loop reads CASSQELNTEAFF. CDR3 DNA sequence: TGTGCCAGCAGCCAAGAACTGAACACTGAAGCTTTCTTT.

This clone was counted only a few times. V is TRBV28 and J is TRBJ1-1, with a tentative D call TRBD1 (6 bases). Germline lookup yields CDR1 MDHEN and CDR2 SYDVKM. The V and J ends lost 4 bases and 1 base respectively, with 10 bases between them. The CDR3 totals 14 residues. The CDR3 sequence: CASSYGTSNTEAFF. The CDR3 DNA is TGTGCCAGCAGTTACGGGACATCGAACACTGAAGCTTTCTTT.

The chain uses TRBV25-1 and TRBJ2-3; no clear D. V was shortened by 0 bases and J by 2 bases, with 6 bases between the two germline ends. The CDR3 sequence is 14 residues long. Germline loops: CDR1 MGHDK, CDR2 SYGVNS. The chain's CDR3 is CASSEYSDTDTQYF. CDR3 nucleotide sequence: TGTGCCAGCAGTGAATACAGCGACACAGATACGCAGTATTTT.

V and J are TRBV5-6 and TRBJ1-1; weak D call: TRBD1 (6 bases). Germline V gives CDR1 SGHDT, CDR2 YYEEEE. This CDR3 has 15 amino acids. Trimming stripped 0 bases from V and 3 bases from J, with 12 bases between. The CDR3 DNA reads TGTGCCAGCAGCTTGGCCAGAAGGGGGGACACTGAAGCTTTCTTT. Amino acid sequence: CASSLARRGDTEAFF.